This T cell receptor (beta chain) was captured by sequencing in a study of blood T cell repertoires in COVID-19 (dated by TCRdb to 2018 to 2021). For context, the study as a whole: The collaborator samples originated in the United States, Italy and Spain and spanned the acute and convalescent phases of COVID-19. Samples came from the ongoing ImmuneRACE study (first 160 participants) plus 1,254 subjects from 6 global collaborators. The repertoires were released in a freely available public database meant as a resource for research on the immune response to SARS-CoV-2. A de-identified subject ID, COVID-19 status, age in years and sex were almost always included in the sample metadata. The dataset comprised deeply sampled blood TCRbeta repertoires from subjects exposed to, actively infected with, or recovered from COVID-19. Where available, HLA class I and class II types were obtained from metadata supplied by the sample provider rather than from assay-based typing. The material from the prospective study consisted of cDNA or gDNA derived from T cells, B-cell-depleted T cells, or PBMCs.

Notes on this clone: Its antigen specificity is not known. Per-base quality was not reported, and no clone a single base away is much larger than it.

Study-level results and caveats: The quantity of clinical and demographic metadata differed by source and by participant and was supplied without curation.

TCRbeta CDR3 regions were amplified from genomic DNA by means of the immunoSEQ Assay, a bias-controlled multiplex PCR. In the authors' own workflow: The number of nucleated cells in each sample was estimated by amplification of reference gene primers within the assay. To quantify the absolute abundance of each unique TCRbeta CDR3 rearrangement, sequence reads were collapsed and filtered. For each sample, productive Simpson clonality was calculated by taking the square root of Simpson's diversity index across productive rearrangements. TCRdb re-hosts the immuneACCESS table, in-frame sequences only. Its copies lack some clones; in the studies checked, an unresolved V gene accounts for under half of them, and the cause for the rest is not known. Clone size and the V and J calls come from that table; the DNA yielded D and trimming. The sample table holds approximately 300,000 clones, of which over 75% were seen once. The biggest ten clones account for nearly 7% of the sample.

The CDR3 goes from the cysteine to the phenylalanine over 11 residues. Only the CDR3 part of the read is kept: 33 bases, read in frame from the first base. Sequences ENHRY (CDR1) and SYGVKD (CDR2) are obtained from the germline V gene. V lost 10 bases and J lost 7 bases; the stretch between them is 13 bases long. One collaborating source in Seattle enrolled patients during active infection and followed them longitudinally through the course of disease. Each collaborating institution followed its own protocols to collect whole blood in K2EDTA tubes. For TCRbeta analysis, collaborator samples were shipped as frozen whole blood, as isolated PBMCs, or as DNA extracted from either sample type.

The sample comprised peripheral blood. Recombination joined TRBV10-3 with TRBJ1-1; tentative D gene TRBD1, with 6 bases matching. This receptor was identified in a woman between 25 and 40 years old with COVID-19, enrolled during active disease. The sequence in DNA is TGTGCCACACAACAGGGACGTGAAGCTTTCTTT. This translates into CATQQGREAFF.